Here is one T cell receptor (beta chain) with its context. The data stem from a study of blood T cell repertoires in COVID-19. Study information: Italy, Spain and the United States were the sources of the convalescent and acute COVID-19 samples. PBMCs, B-cell-depleted T cells, or T cells provided the cDNA or gDNA that made up the material.

Sequenced by immunoSEQ multiplex PCR; TCRdb stores in-frame clones only, minus some. This sample carries roughly 68,000 clones, 84% of them seen once, and the ten largest clones take around 8%. This CDR3 contains 18 residues. Germline CDR1 is MGHDK and CDR2 is SYGVNS. V was trimmed by 10 bases and J by 0 bases, leaving 22 bases between them. The origin of this receptor is a man aged 50 or older with active COVID-19. Source material: peripheral blood. V is TRBV25-1 and J is TRBJ2-6, with a weak D call TRBD1 (6 bases). The CDR3 loop reads CATHGPKDSLSGANVLTF. DNA for the CDR3: TGTGCCACGCACGGGCCAAAGGACAGTCTCTCTGGGGCCAACGTCCTGACTTTC.